Listed here are 24 T cell receptor beta chains from one sample, sequenced in a study of blood T cell repertoires in COVID-19. Method: immunoSEQ multiplex PCR; TCRdb's copy keeps in-frame clones and lacks some. The table records a few hundred thousand clones, around nine tenths of them present only once. Sequencing input: peripheral blood. All receptors come from a man aged 45-60 years with acute or convalescent COVID-19.

The chain has TRBV29-1 and TRBJ1-1; 7 nucleotides align to TRBD1. CDR1 SQVTM and CDR2 ANQGSEA come from the germline V gene. The CDR3 runs 13 residues. The ends lost 2 bases at V and 1 base at J; junction bases unmatched: 1. CDR3 residues: CSVEQGGNTEAFF. CDR3 DNA sequence: TGCAGCGTTGAACAGGGGGGGAACACTGAAGCTTTCTTT.

The chain carries TRBV5-4 and TRBJ1-2, with 9 bases that match TRBD1. The germline CDR1 and CDR2 sequences are SGHNT and YYREEE (reference sequence). The V gene end was trimmed by 2 bases and the J gene end by 4 bases; junction bases not matched to a gene: 6. This CDR3 has 15 amino acids. CDR3 nucleotides: TGTGCCAGCAGCTTCCGGGACAGGGCTCCCTATGGCTACACCTTC. Encoded protein: CASSFRDRAPYGYTF.

Details on this clone: At one end, the junction sequence differs from germline, possibly due to a read error. The CDR3 nucleotides are TGTGCCAGTAGTGTAGAGTGGAGCTCCTACGAGCAGTACTTC. It translates to CASSVEWSSYEQYF. The chain links TRBV19 to TRBJ2-7; D gene uncertain. CDR3 size: 14 residues. CDR1 and CDR2 from the germline V gene are LNHDA and SQIVND (reference sequence).

This clone was seen a single time. The chain's CDR3 is CASSFDGQDVGYTF. DNA of the CDR3: TGTGCCAGCAGCTTTGACGGACAGGACGTTGGCTACACCTTC. The chain recombines TRBV5-4 with TRBJ1-2, with 7 bases identical to TRBD1. The junction had 8 bases not matched to a gene; V was cut back by 2 bases and J by 7 bases. Germline CDR1 reads SGHNT; CDR2 reads YYREEE (reference sequence). There are 14 residues in the CDR3. Full variable domain (remainder filled in from reference TRBV5-4 and TRBJ1-2): ETGVTQSPTHLIKTRGQQVTLRCSSQSGHNTVSWYQQALGQGPQFIFQYYREEENGRGNFPPRFSGLQFPNYSSELNVNALELDDSALYLCASSFDGQDVGYTFGSGTRLTVV.

The V call is TRBV19, the J call TRBJ2-2, with 9 bases aligning to TRBD1. J lost 6 bases, V lost 5 bases, and 4 bases had no gene match. Germline V gives CDR1 LNHDA, CDR2 SQIVND (reference sequence). This CDR3 is 14 amino acids long. DNA for the CDR3: TGTGCCAGTAGTCCGCGACAGGGGGCCGGGGAGCTGTTTTTT. This codes for CASSPRQGAGELFF.

A few counts support this clone. This chain links TRBV9 with TRBJ2-4; 11 bases are shared with TRBD1. Germline loops: CDR1 SGDLS, CDR2 YYNGEE. The CDR3 is 17 residues long. V dropped 4 bases and J dropped 8; count of bases not matched to a gene: 14. CDR3 sequence reads: CASSPETSGTGGDIQYF. CDR3 DNA sequence: TGTGCCAGCAGCCCCGAAACTTCCGGGACAGGGGGTGACATTCAGTACTTC.

The V call is TRBV13, the J call TRBJ1-1, with no clear D. Between the trimmed V and J ends, which lost 5 bases and 7 bases, there was a span of 11 bases. This CDR3 spans 12 amino acids. The germline V gene has CDR1 PRHDT and CDR2 FYEKMQ (reference sequence). This chain's CDR3 is CASSDLQVEAFF. CDR3 bases: TGTGCCAGCAGCGATCTCCAGGTTGAAGCTTTCTTT.

This sequence joins TRBV3-1 (or the pseudogene TRBV3-2) and TRBJ1-3; D remains unclear. This CDR3 has 13 residues. With 4 bases removed from V and 5 bases from J, the gap between germline ends came to 9 bases. Germline CDR1 is LGHDT and CDR2 is YNNKEL (reference sequence). CDR3 DNA: TGTGCCAGCAGCCCCGGAGGAAGAAACACCATATATTTT. This gives the protein CASSPGGRNTIYF.

The chain couples TRBV29-1 to TRBJ2-5, with TRBD2 as a possible D gene (6 bases). Germline V CDR1 and CDR2: SQVTM, ANQGSEA. The CDR3 sequence is 11 residues long. Trimming cost V 3 bases and J 5 bases, with 7 bases left between them. The CDR3 DNA follows: TGCAGCGTTGACGGAGGGGAGACCCAGTACTTC. Its translation: CSVDGGETQYF.

This sequence joins TRBV6-6 and TRBJ2-7; perhaps TRBD2 as D (6 bases). The ends were cut back, 6 bases at V and 2 bases at J, with 17 bases in the middle. CDR3 length: 15 amino acids. CDR1 MNHNY and CDR2 SVGAGI come from the germline V gene (reference sequence). As DNA, the CDR3 is TGTGCCAGCAGCACCGTGGGGGGAATAGCCTACGAGCAGTACTTC. Translating it yields CASSTVGGIAYEQYF.

This chain uses TRBV6-6 with TRBJ1-1, with D possibly being TRBD1 (6 bases). The germline V and J ends were trimmed by 5 bases and 3 bases, with 22 bases remaining between them. The length of the CDR3 is 17 residues. Germline CDR1 MNHNY, CDR2 SVGAGI (reference sequence). CDR3 sequence (DNA): TGTGCCAGCAGTAGATTCATCGTCAAATACAGGGACACTGAAGCTTTCTTT. Its protein product is CASSRFIVKYRDTEAFF.

The table lists this clone with a count of one. The genes are TRBV19 and TRBJ2-7; D unclear. The germline V gene has CDR1 LNHDA and CDR2 SQIVND (reference sequence). The CDR3 is 13 amino acids. V lost 3 bases, J lost 3 bases, and 9 bases lay in between. The CDR3 loop reads CASSIYGGYEQYF. The CDR3 bases are TGTGCCAGTAGTATCTACGGCGGCTACGAGCAGTACTTC.

The chain couples TRBV3-1 (or the pseudogene TRBV3-2) to TRBJ1-1; 7 bases are a match to TRBD1. From germline, CDR1 is LGHDT and CDR2 YNNKEL (reference sequence). The length of the CDR3 is 13 residues. The trim removed 7 bases at V and 1 base at J, leaving 3 bases unmatched. CDR3 sequence reads: CASTYRGNTEAFF. The CDR3 DNA reads TGTGCCAGCACCTACAGGGGGAACACTGAAGCTTTCTTT.

This rearrangement joins TRBV19 to TRBJ2-3, with 11 bases aligning to TRBD2. This CDR3 comprises 15 residues. Germline CDR1 reads LNHDA; CDR2 reads SQIVND (reference sequence). With V trimmed by 3 bases and J by 8 bases, 7 bases remained unmatched. This CDR3 is CASSMLAGGPGTQYF. The CDR3 DNA is TGTGCCAGTAGTATGTTAGCGGGGGGGCCGGGTACGCAGTATTTT.

The rearrangement uses TRBV3-1 (or the pseudogene TRBV3-2) and TRBJ1-1; a possible D gene is TRBD1 (6 bases). Looked up from germline, CDR1 is LGHDT and CDR2 is YNNKEL (reference sequence). The CDR3 covers 13 residues. V dropped 7 bases and J dropped 4 bases, with 13 bases sitting between them. The CDR3 DNA reads as TGTGCCAGCACCCGAGGGGGGGGCACTGAAGCTTTCTTT. This encodes CASTRGGGTEAFF.

The CDR3 protein is CASSNPRDISTGELFF. The CDR3 region has the DNA TGTGCCAGTAGTAACCCACGGGACATCTCTACCGGGGAGCTGTTTTTT. The chain is built from TRBV19 and TRBJ2-2, with a weak D call TRBD1 (6 bases). Germline CDR1 is LNHDA and CDR2 is SQIVND (reference sequence). The CDR3 runs 16 residues. Deletions cut 4 bases from V and 5 bases from J, with 17 bases between.

This chain links TRBV5-1 with TRBJ2-3; D may be TRBD2 (6 bases). Germline-derived CDR1 and CDR2 are SGHRS and YFSETQ. The V gene lost 0 bases and the J gene lost 1 base, with 12 bases spanning the gap. This CDR3 is 16 amino acids long. CDR3 DNA: TGCGCCAGCAGCTTGGGGTCGCCGGGGGGCACAGATACGCAGTATTTT. Translating gives CASSLGSPGGTDTQYF.

The V call is TRBV4-2, the J call TRBJ2-1; maybe TRBD2 (5 bases). V dropped 5 bases and J dropped 3 bases, with 17 bases sitting between them. Germline lookup yields CDR1 LGHNA and CDR2 YNFKEQ. The CDR3 is 16 residues long. DNA of the CDR3: TGTGCCAGCAGCTCACACCAAGCGGTCCTCTACAATGAGCAGTTCTTC. Protein product: CASSSHQAVLYNEQFF.

This chain links TRBV7-8 with TRBJ2-5; the match to TRBD1 covers 8 bases. Trimming at V came to 5 bases and at J to 4 bases, leaving 9 bases not matched to a gene. CDR1 is SGHVS, CDR2 FQNEAQ, per germline. This CDR3 is built from 15 residues. The CDR3 sequence is CASSLRTGLIETQYF. The CDR3 region has the DNA TGTGCCAGCAGCCTTAGGACAGGGCTTATAGAGACCCAGTACTTC.

The genes are TRBV9 and TRBJ2-5; 7 bases are a match to TRBD1. Trimming cost V 3 bases and J 1 base; bases outside gene matches: 3. Germline CDR1 reads SGDLS; CDR2 reads YYNGEE. CDR3 size: 14 residues. The CDR3 sequence: CASSARTGQETQYF. In DNA, the CDR3 is TGTGCCAGCAGCGCCCGGACAGGCCAAGAGACCCAGTACTTC.

The V and J genes are TRBV6-4 and TRBJ1-1; TRBD1 is a possible D gene (5 bases). The length of the CDR3 is 14 residues. Germline V CDR1 and CDR2: MRHNA, SNTAGT. V was pared by 6 bases and J by 3 bases, with 14 bases between. CDR3 loop: CASRQHGGDTEAFF. The CDR3 nucleotides read TGTGCCAGCAGGCAACATGGGGGGGACACTGAAGCTTTCTTT.

This clone has a single count. CDR3 residues: CASSLGQALYGYTF. The CDR3 DNA sequence: TGTGCCAGCAGCTTGGGACAGGCCCTCTATGGCTACACCTTC. The rearrangement uses TRBV5-6 and TRBJ1-2, with a weak D call TRBD1 (6 bases). V was clipped by 0 bases and J by 4 bases, with 10 bases between them. Germline V lookup: CDR1 SGHDT, CDR2 YYEEEE. The CDR3 contains 14 residues.

The V and J genes are TRBV7-6 and TRBJ1-1; the match to TRBD1 covers 11 bases. The CDR3 is 14 residues long. CDR1 is SGHVS, CDR2 FNYEAQ, per germline. The junction had 6 bases not matched to a gene; V was cut back by 5 bases and J by 7 bases. CDR3 protein: CASSRTGGEFEAFF. CDR3 nucleotides: TGTGCCAGCAGCAGGACAGGGGGCGAATTTGAAGCTTTCTTT. The full variable domain, in which reference TRBV7-6 and TRBJ1-1 provide the parts outside the CDR3, is GAGVSQSPRYKVTKRGQDVALRCDPISGHVSLYWYRQALGQGPEFLTYFNYEAQQDKSGLPNDRFSAERPEGSISTLTIQRTEQRDSAMYRCASSRTGGEFEAFFGQGTRLTVV.

The chain joins TRBV7-8 to TRBJ2-7; D might be TRBD2 (6 bases). This CDR3 is built from 15 residues. V shed 4 bases and J shed 0 bases, with 13 bases lying between them. CDR1 and CDR2 from the germline V gene are SGHVS and FQNEAQ. Here the CDR3 DNA reads TGTGCCAGCAGCTCGTCCGGGAGAAGCTCCTACGAGCAGTACTTC. Residues: CASSSSGRSSYEQYF.